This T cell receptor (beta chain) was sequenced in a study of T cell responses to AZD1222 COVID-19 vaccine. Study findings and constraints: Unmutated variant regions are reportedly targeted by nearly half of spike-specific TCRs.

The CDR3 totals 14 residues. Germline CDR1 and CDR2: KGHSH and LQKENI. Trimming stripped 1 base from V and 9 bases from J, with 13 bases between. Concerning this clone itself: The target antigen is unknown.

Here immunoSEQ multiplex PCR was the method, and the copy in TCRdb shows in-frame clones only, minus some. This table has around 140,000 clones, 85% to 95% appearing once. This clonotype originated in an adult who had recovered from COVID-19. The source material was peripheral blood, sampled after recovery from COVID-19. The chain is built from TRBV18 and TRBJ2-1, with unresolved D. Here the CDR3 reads CASSPQSGYGEQFF. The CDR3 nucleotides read TGTGCCAGCTCACCACAAAGTGGCTACGGTGAGCAGTTCTTC.